This TCR beta chain is from a study of blood T cell repertoires in COVID-19. The protocol was immunoSEQ multiplex PCR, while the TCRdb copy is restricted to in-frame clones and leaves out a portion. Of fewer than 25,000 clones listed, 86% are singletons. This CDR3 is 14 amino acids long. CDR1 is KGHSY and CDR2 is FQNENV in the germline V gene. With V trimmed by 6 bases and J by 8 bases, 5 bases remained unmatched. Material for sequencing was peripheral blood. The chain carries TRBV16 and TRBJ1-6, with 9 bases matching TRBD1. The clonotype originates from a man aged 45-65 years with active COVID-19. The CDR3 loop reads CASRNRGQYSPLHF. The CDR3 nucleotides read TGTGCCAGCAGAAACAGGGGGCAGTATTCACCCCTCCACTTT.